This is a list of T cell receptor beta chains from one sample in a study of PD-1 blockade in classical Hodgkin lymphoma. The assay was immunoSEQ multiplex PCR, and TCRdb's table has in-frame clones only and misses some. This sample has about 20,000 clones; approximately 80% occur once, and the top ten carry more than 5.5%. The sequencing used peripheral blood mononuclear cells (PBMCs), collected before the fourth cycle of nivolumab. The source is a human donor with classical Hodgkin lymphoma. CDR3s include the opening cysteine and the closing phenylalanine or tryptophan. D genes are given only for firm matches. Some rows mark clone size as missing; the rest say once, few, many or name a class of expanded clone.

v_gene	d_gene	j_gene	abundance	CDR3nt	CDR3aa
TRBV28	-	TRBJ1-1	-	TGTGCCAGCAGTTTTGCGCGGTTTGAAGCTTTCTTT	CASSFARFEAFF
TRBV19	-	TRBJ1-4	-	TGTGCCAGTAGTATAGGCACCGATAATGAAAAACTGTTTTTT	CASSIGTDNEKLFF
TRBV6-6	-	TRBJ2-7	medium-sized	TGTGCCAGCAGTAAGGGCCCGGACCGCTACGAGCAGTACTTC	CASSKGPDRYEQYF
TRBV19	-	TRBJ1-5	-	TGTGCCAGTAGTCGGATTAACAATCAGCCCCAGCATTTT	CASSRINNQPQHF
TRBV5-1	TRBD1	TRBJ1-2	-	TGCGCCAGCAGCTCACAGGGGGCGAGCTATGGCTACACCTTC	CASSSQGASYGYTF
TRBV5-5	-	TRBJ1-1	once	TGTGCCAGCAGCTTCGGACAGTTGATGAACACTGAAGCTTTCTTT	CASSFGQLMNTEAFF
TRBV28	-	TRBJ2-7	-	TGTGCCAGCAGTTTACAGGGTTCGAACTACGAGCAGTACTTC	CASSLQGSNYEQYF
TRBV19	-	TRBJ1-3	once	TGTGCCAGTAGGGTGGCAGGGTCTAATGGAAACACCATATATTTT	CASRVAGSNGNTIYF
TRBV19	-	TRBJ2-7	-	TGTGCCAGTAGTATAGGGCAGAAGCGCGAGCAGTACTTC	CASSIGQKREQYF
TRBV6-4	-	TRBJ1-2	-	TGTGCCAGCAGTGACCGGAGGGGATCGGACTACACCTTC	CASSDRRGSDYTF
TRBV7-2	-	TRBJ2-7	-	TGTGCCAGCAGCTTAGCGAGCGGCTCCTACGAGCAGTACTTC	CASSLASGSYEQYF
TRBV14	-	TRBJ2-7	once	TGTGCCAGCAGCCAAGTTAACAGCCACTACGAGCAGTACTTC	CASSQVNSHYEQYF
TRBV5-1	TRBD1	TRBJ1-2	-	TGCGCCAGCAGCTGGGGACAGGGGTACGGCTACACCTTC	CASSWGQGYGYTF
TRBV9	-	TRBJ1-2	-	TGTGCCAGCAGCGTATCGACCCCTAACTATGGCTACACCTTC	CASSVSTPNYGYTF
TRBV2	-	TRBJ1-1	-	TGTGCCAGCAGTGAAGTCCCCTTGGGGGGGGGTCTGAACACTGAAGCTTTCTTT	CASSEVPLGGGLNTEAFF
TRBV7-3	-	TRBJ2-1	-	TGTGCCAGCAGCTTAGATATGGCTAGCGTAAACAATGAGCAGTTCTTC	CASSLDMASVNNEQFF
TRBV6-4	-	TRBJ2-2	-	TGTGCCAGCAGCCCCAGGGGTGAATCGGACACCGGGGAGCTGTTTTTT	CASSPRGESDTGELFF
TRBV27	TRBD1	TRBJ2-2	-	TGTGCCAGCAGTTCCGGGACAGCATCCACCGGGGAGCTGTTTTTT	CASSSGTASTGELFF
TRBV18	TRBD2	TRBJ2-1	-	TGTGCCAGCTCACCACGGCCTAGCGGGATCATTGAGCAGTTCTTC	CASSPRPSGIIEQFF
TRBV5-1	-	TRBJ1-1	-	TGCGCCAGCAGCTTGGCCAGGTTGAACACTGAAGCTTTCTTT	CASSLARLNTEAFF
TRBV28	TRBD1	TRBJ1-5	-	TGTGCCAGCAGTCAAAACAGGGGACATCAGCCCCAGCATTTT	CASSQNRGHQPQHF
TRBV7-9	-	TRBJ2-5	-	TGTGCCAGCAGCTTAGTCTCAGAGACCCAGTACTTC	CASSLVSETQYF
TRBV19	TRBD1	TRBJ1-3	-	TGTGCCAGTAGTATCGGGTTTTGGGACAGGGGGACTGGAAACACCATATATTTT	CASSIGFWDRGTGNTIYF
TRBV7-9	TRBD2	TRBJ2-5	-	TGTGCCAGCAGCTTAATACTAGCGGGAGAGGAGACCCAGTACTTC	CASSLILAGEETQYF
TRBV19	TRBD1	TRBJ2-7	-	TGTGCCAGTAGCCTATTCCGGGACAGAGGCTACGAGCAGTACTTC	CASSLFRDRGYEQYF
TRBV4-3	-	TRBJ2-5	-	TGCGCCAGCAGCCAAGAACCTATACGCAGGGGAGAGACCCAGTACTTC	CASSQEPIRRGETQYF
TRBV2	TRBD1	TRBJ2-3	-	TGTGCCAGCAGTGATGACAGGGTGGGCACAGATACGCAGTATTTT	CASSDDRVGTDTQYF
TRBV15	TRBD2	TRBJ2-3	once	TGTGCCACCAGCCTTCAACTAGCGGGAGCTAGAGATACGCAGTATTTT	CATSLQLAGARDTQYF
TRBV7-3	TRBD2	TRBJ2-2	-	TGTGCCAGCAGCGCAGCGGGGGCCCACACCGGGGAGCTGTTTTTT	CASSAAGAHTGELFF
TRBV7-3	TRBD1	TRBJ2-1	-	TGTGCCAGCGGCTTGCACGGGACAGGGGACAATGAGCAGTTCTTC	CASGLHGTGDNEQFF
TRBV2	-	TRBJ2-3	-	TGTGCCAGCAGTGGGGGAGATACGCAGTATTTT	CASSGGDTQYF
TRBV18	TRBD2	TRBJ2-7	-	TGTGCCAGCTCACGGCGGGGGAACTACGAGCAGTACTTC	CASSRRGNYEQYF
TRBV5-4	-	TRBJ1-5	-	TGTGCCAGCAGCGTAGACAGAGCATGGGCGCCCCAGCATTTT	CASSVDRAWAPQHF
TRBV7-8	-	TRBJ2-5	-	TGTGCCAGCAGCCCCGGTGAGGTTTTTTTCGAGACCCAGTACTTC	CASSPGEVFFETQYF
TRBV7-3	-	TRBJ2-7	-	TGTGCCAGCAGCCCCCCGGGTCCCACCTACGAGCAGTACTTC	CASSPPGPTYEQYF
TRBV5-1	-	TRBJ1-2	-	TGCGCCAGCAGCTCCAGAACCAACGGGGGCTACACCTTC	CASSSRTNGGYTF
TRBV6-6	-	TRBJ2-5	few	TGTGCCAGCAGTTACGTCGGAGGGCAGGAAGGCGAGACCCAGTACTTC	CASSYVGGQEGETQYF
TRBV4-2	-	TRBJ1-2	-	TGTGCCAGCAGCTTGGGGACGGCTAACTATGGCTACACCTTC	CASSLGTANYGYTF